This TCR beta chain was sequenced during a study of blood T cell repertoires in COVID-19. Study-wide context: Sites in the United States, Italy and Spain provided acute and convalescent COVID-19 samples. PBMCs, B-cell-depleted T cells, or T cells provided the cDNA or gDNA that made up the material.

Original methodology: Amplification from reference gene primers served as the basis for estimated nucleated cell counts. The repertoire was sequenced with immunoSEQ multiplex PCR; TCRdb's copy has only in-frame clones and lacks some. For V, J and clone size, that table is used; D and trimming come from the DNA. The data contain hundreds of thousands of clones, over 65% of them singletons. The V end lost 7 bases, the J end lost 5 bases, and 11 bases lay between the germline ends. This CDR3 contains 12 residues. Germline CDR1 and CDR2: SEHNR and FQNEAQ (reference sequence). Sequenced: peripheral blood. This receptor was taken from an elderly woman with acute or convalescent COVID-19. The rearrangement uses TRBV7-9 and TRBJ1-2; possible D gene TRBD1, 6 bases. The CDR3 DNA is TGTGCCAGCACTCGACAGGATTATGGCTACACCTTC. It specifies CASTRQDYGYTF.